The 10 T cell receptor beta chains given below trace back to one sample, sequenced in a study of T cell responses to AZD1222 COVID-19 vaccine. Data came from immunoSEQ multiplex PCR; TCRdb stores just in-frame clones and leaves some out. The sample yields roughly 110,000 clones, around 87% seen once. Sequencing used peripheral blood, obtained on day 0 of AZD1222 vaccination. These receptor sequences come from an adult in good health.

The gene calls are TRBV30 and TRBJ2-1; 9 positions match TRBD2. This CDR3 has 14 residues. Germline CDR1 is GTSNPN and CDR2 is SVGIG (reference sequence). V dropped 2 bases and J dropped 11; count of bases not matched to a gene: 10. The CDR3 DNA is TGTGCCTGGAGTTCCCTAGCGGGATATATGCAGCAGTTCTTC. It codes for CAWSSLAGYMQQFF.

This clone appeared a few times. V is TRBV27 and J is TRBJ2-7, with D possibly being TRBD1 (5 bases). This CDR3 contains 13 residues. Trimming stripped 6 bases from V and 3 bases from J, with 12 bases between. CDR1 and CDR2 from the germline V gene are MNHEY and SMNVEV (reference sequence). The DNA of the CDR3 is TGTGCCAGCAGGTCGCAGGGATTCTACGAGCAGTACTTC. Its protein product is CASRSQGFYEQYF.

V usage is TRBV5-5 and J usage is TRBJ1-6; D uncertain. Germline values: CDR1 SGHKS, CDR2 YYEKEE (reference sequence). The CDR3 is 15 amino acids. The V end lost 4 bases, the J end lost 10 bases, and 18 bases lay between the germline ends. This CDR3 is CASSPGPLPGSPLHF. In nucleotides, the CDR3 is TGTGCCAGCAGCCCCGGGCCCTTGCCGGGCTCACCCCTCCACTTT.

This sequence joins TRBV5-1 and TRBJ2-2; D is perhaps TRBD2 (5 bases). The V gene's germline CDR1 is SGHRS and CDR2 YFSETQ. CDR3 length: 14 amino acids. Trimming pared 4 bases from V and 5 bases from J, leaving 12 bases between. CDR3 region: CASSEGLGTGELFF. The CDR3 region has the DNA TGCGCCAGCAGCGAGGGTTTGGGTACCGGGGAGCTGTTTTTT.

There are a few counts of this clone. V usage is TRBV9 and J usage is TRBJ2-2; perhaps TRBD2 as D (5 bases). Germline V CDR1 and CDR2: SGDLS, YYNGEE. V was shortened by 2 bases and J by 1 base, with 6 bases between the two germline ends. There are 14 residues in the CDR3. The CDR3 is CASSVRGNTGELFF. CDR3 in DNA: TGTGCCAGCAGCGTCCGGGGGAACACCGGGGAGCTGTTTTTT. The whole variable domain, remainder taken from reference TRBV9 and TRBJ2-2, is DSGVTQTPKHLITATGQRVTLRCSPRSGDLSVYWYQQSLDQGLQFLIQYYNGEERAKGNILERFSAQQFPDLHSELNLSSLELGDSALYFCASSVRGNTGELFFGEGSRLTVL.

This chain uses TRBV4-1 with TRBJ2-2; TRBD1 matches 7 bases. The CDR3 sequence is 16 residues long. Germline CDR1 MGHRA, CDR2 YSYEKL. V trimming: 3 bases; J trimming: 6 bases; junction bases outside the gene matches: 10. CDR3 sequence (DNA): TGCGCCAGCAGCCACACACACTCAGGGGGACCCGGGGAGCTGTTTTTT. It codes for CASSHTHSGGPGELFF.

The chain carries TRBV6-4 and TRBJ1-6; tentative D call: TRBD1 (5 bases). CDR3 length: 15 residues. CDR1 and CDR2 (germline): MRHNA, SNTAGT. V lost 6 bases, J lost 8 bases, and 17 bases lay in between. The CDR3 loop reads CASSSFGAGDSPLHF. The CDR3 DNA reads as TGTGCCAGCAGCTCCTTTGGGGCGGGAGATTCACCCCTCCACTTT.

The chain is built from TRBV6-2 or TRBV6-3 and TRBJ2-1; TRBD1 aligns across 7 bases. The V gene end was trimmed by 2 bases and the J gene end by 6 bases; junction bases not matched to a gene: 7. The CDR3 runs 15 residues. Germline CDR1 MNHEY, CDR2 SVGEGT. The CDR3 loop is CASSYGLQGINEQFF. DNA of the CDR3: TGTGCCAGCAGTTACGGGCTACAGGGGATCAATGAGCAGTTCTTC.

This chain connects TRBV5-8 to TRBJ1-3; 7 positions match TRBD1. Trimming cost V 4 bases and J 2 bases; bases outside gene matches: 9. Germline CDR1 is SGHTS and CDR2 is YDEGEE. The CDR3 consists of 16 residues. CDR3 in DNA: TGTGCCAGCAGCCGATACAGGGGCTCGACTGGAAACACCATATATTTT. Protein: CASSRYRGSTGNTIYF.

This chain connects TRBV6-5 to TRBJ1-5, with a possible D match to TRBD1 (5 bases). Germline loops: CDR1 MNHEY, CDR2 SVGAGI. The CDR3 consists of 14 residues. Trimming removed 6 bases from V and 4 bases from J, with 13 bases in between. The chain's CDR3 is CASRRQFSNQPQHF. The CDR3 nucleotides read TGTGCCAGCAGACGACAGTTTTCGAATCAGCCCCAGCATTTT.